This TCR beta chain was documented in a study of naive CD8 T cells in extremely preterm neonates (TCRdb year 2017). Looking at the study overall: The study compared TCRbeta CDR3 repertoires of sorted naive CD8+ T cells across four age groups: extremely preterm neonates, term neonates, young children and adults.

TCRbeta CDR3 regions were amplified from genomic DNA by a two-step, bias-controlled multiplex PCR. The multiplex PCR included primers specific for each TRBV and TRBJ gene segment. The immunoSEQ Assay was used to generate the TCRbeta repertoire data. The authors' analysis ran thus. To merge closely related sequences, reads went through filtering and clustering using a relative-frequency ratio and a modified nearest-neighbor algorithm. The V, D and J gene assignments for CDR3 sequences were based on IMGT annotation. Template counts were corrected for PCR amplification bias by normalization and were quantified against synthetic TCR CDR3 analog sequences. Analyses were restricted to unique productive sequences, meaning in-frame CDR3 sequences without stop codons. Clonality, defined as 1 minus Pielou's evenness, and iChao1 richness were computed with the immunoSEQ Analyzer software. Statistical testing was performed in JMP, using Student's t-test or a non-parametric test depending on Shapiro-Wilk normality results. Not all clones reach the TCRdb copy of this immuneACCESS table, which keeps in-frame sequences only. Checked studies attribute under half of the gap to unresolved V genes and leave the rest unexplained. V and J calls and clone size are given by that table; D and trimming were obtained from the DNA. In all, the sample holds about 7,500 clones, and approximately 98% of those were seen once. The ten largest clones capture less than 0.4% of the sample.

Overall study outcomes, separate from this receptor: Preterm CDR3s were shorter, with fewer N additions and less junctional trimming, and were closer to germline than those of older groups. Preterm neonates had significantly lower iChao1 richness than all other age groups (p < 0.05) and an even clone distribution, indicating a less rich repertoire. Prospective longitudinal studies of preterm and term neonates were called for by the authors so that T cell development could be tracked within individuals. A small sample size and variable productive template counts among preterm samples were noted by the authors as limitations. The proportion of shared CDR3 nucleotide sequences was higher in preterm neonates (around 2.7%) than in term neonates (about 0.4%), young children (about 0.03%) and adults (0.01%).

In the case of this clone: No cognate antigen has been identified for it. No base-level quality is on record; no much larger clone is a single base apart.

CDR1 and CDR2 are read off the germline V gene as MNHNS and SASEGT. V sheds 3 bases and J sheds 3 bases, leaving 23 bases between their ends. The CDR3 spans 18 residues, from the cysteine through the phenylalanine. The sequence is cut down to CDR3 DNA, 54 bases in frame from base 1. Term cord blood came from a few elective full-term cesarean deliveries at roughly 36-41 weeks of gestation, without labor or rupture of membranes. Pregnancies with fetal demise, active maternal HSV infection or known maternal HIV infection were excluded from the study. A FACSAria III cell sorter was used to sort live, Annexin V-negative naive CD8+ T cells (CD3+CD8+CD45RA+CCR7+). Between roughly 20,000 and 100,000 naive CD8+ T cells were sorted per sample. Mixed venous-arterial cord blood was collected with preassembled standardized sampling kits. Cord blood was held at room temperature, and processing was completed within 4 hours of collection. Mononuclear cells were isolated from diluted blood by Ficoll-Paque density gradient centrifugation. Mononuclear cells were cryopreserved in about 10% DMSO with about 90% FBS and stored long term at -150°C before sorting. Annexin V and antibodies against CD3, CD8, CCR7 and CD45RA were used to stain the thawed cells. The DNeasy Blood and Tissue Kit was used to extract genomic DNA from snap-frozen pellets of sorted cells.

This sequence originates from a newborn in good health. The sequencing input was naive CD8+ T cells from cord blood. The V gene is TRBV6-1 and the J gene is TRBJ1-2; a weak D assignment points to TRBD1 (6 bases agree). Here the CDR3 is given as CASSDFPGTTLGDYGYTF. The nucleotides read TGTGCCAGCAGTGACTTTCCCGGGACAACTCTCGGGGACTATGGCTACACCTTC.